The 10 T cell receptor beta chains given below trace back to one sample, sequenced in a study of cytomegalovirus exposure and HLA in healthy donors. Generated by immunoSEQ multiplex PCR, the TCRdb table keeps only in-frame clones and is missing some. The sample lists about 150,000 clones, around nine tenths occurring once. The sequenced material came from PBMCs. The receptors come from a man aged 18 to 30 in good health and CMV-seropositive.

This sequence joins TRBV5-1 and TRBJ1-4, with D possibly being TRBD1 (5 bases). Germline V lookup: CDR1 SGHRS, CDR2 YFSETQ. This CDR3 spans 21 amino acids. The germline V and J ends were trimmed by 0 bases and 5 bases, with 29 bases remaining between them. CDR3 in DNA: TGCGCCAGCAGCTTGGCCATGGCAGGGACTAACACATACGGTCCGAATGAAAAACTGTTTTTT. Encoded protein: CASSLAMAGTNTYGPNEKLFF.

The CDR3 sequence is CASSLISGEGADTQYF. CDR3 DNA: TGTGCCAGCAGCTTAATATCAGGGGAAGGGGCAGATACGCAGTATTTT. V gene TRBV7-2 combines with J gene TRBJ2-3; TRBD1 is a possible D gene (6 bases). Between the trimmed V and J ends, which lost 2 bases and 4 bases, there was a span of 16 bases. The CDR3 covers 16 residues. CDR1 is SGHTA and CDR2 is FQGNSA in the germline V gene.

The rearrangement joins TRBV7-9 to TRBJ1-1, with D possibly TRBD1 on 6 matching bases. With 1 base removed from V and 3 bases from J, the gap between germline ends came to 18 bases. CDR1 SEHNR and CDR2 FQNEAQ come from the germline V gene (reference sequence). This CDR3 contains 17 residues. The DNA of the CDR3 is TGTGCCAGCAGCTTAGGGTCTGGGGGCGCGGCGGACACTGAAGCTTTCTTT. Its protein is CASSLGSGGAADTEAFF.

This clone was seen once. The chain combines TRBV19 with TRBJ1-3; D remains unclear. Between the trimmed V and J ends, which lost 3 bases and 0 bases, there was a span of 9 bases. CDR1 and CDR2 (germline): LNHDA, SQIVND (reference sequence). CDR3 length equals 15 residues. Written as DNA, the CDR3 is TGTGCCAGTAGTATCGAGGGCTACTCTGGAAACACCATATATTTT. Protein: CASSIEGYSGNTIYF.

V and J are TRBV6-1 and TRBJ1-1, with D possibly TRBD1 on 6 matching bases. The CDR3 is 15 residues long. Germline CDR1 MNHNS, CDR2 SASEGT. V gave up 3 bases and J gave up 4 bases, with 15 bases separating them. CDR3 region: CASSDQGRVRTEAFF. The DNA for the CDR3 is TGTGCCAGCAGTGACCAGGGGAGGGTGCGCACTGAAGCTTTCTTT.

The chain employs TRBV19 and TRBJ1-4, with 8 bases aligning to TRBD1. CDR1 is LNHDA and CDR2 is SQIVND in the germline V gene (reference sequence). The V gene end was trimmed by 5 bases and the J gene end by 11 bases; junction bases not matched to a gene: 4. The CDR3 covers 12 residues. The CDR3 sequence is CASSPNRGKLFF. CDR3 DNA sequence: TGTGCCAGTAGTCCAAACAGGGGGAAACTGTTTTTT.

In DNA, the CDR3 is TGTGCCAGCAGGAGACAGGGGTACACCGGGGAGCTGTTTTTT. Protein product: CASRRQGYTGELFF. This sequence joins TRBV5-8 and TRBJ2-2, with 8 bases that match TRBD1. With 5 bases clipped from V and 3 bases from J, the junction kept 3 bases outside the gene matches. CDR1 and CDR2 (germline): SGHTS, YDEGEE. The CDR3 has 14 amino acids.

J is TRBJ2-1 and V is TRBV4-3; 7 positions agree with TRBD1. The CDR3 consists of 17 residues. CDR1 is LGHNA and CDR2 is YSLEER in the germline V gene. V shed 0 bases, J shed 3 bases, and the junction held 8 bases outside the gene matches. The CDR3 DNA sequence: TGCGCCAGCAGCCAAGATGCCCCGACAGGGCTCTACAATGAGCAGTTCTTC. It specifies CASSQDAPTGLYNEQFF.

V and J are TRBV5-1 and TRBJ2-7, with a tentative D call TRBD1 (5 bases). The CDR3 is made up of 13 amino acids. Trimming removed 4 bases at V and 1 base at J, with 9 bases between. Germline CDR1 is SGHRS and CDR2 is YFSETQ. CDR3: CASSPSGSYEQYF. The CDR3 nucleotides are TGCGCCAGCAGCCCCTCAGGGTCCTACGAGCAGTACTTC.

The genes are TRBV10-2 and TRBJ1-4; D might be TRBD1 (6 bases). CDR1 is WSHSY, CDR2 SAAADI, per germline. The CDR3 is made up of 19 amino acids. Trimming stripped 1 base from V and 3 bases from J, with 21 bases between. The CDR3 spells CASSEFGGLSLSANEKLFF. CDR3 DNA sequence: TGCGCCAGCAGTGAGTTTGGGGGCCTCAGTCTATCGGCTAATGAAAAACTGTTTTTT.